The 21 T cell receptor beta chains listed next were all sequenced from one sample in a study of blood T cell repertoires in COVID-19. Using immunoSEQ multiplex PCR, the repertoire was profiled, and TCRdb retains in-frame clones only, with some absent. The sample has roughly 220,000 clones, 75% to 85% seen once. Sequencing was carried out using peripheral blood. The receptors come from a woman of 80 years or more with COVID-19, enrolled during active disease.

The chain recombines TRBV11-2 with TRBJ1-4; D unclear. V was shortened by 5 bases and J by 4 bases, with 14 bases between the two germline ends. Germline V gene data show CDR1 as SGHAT and CDR2 as FQNNGV. The CDR3 covers 15 residues. CDR3 amino acids: CASSQGRVDNEKLFF. CDR3 DNA sequence: TGTGCCAGCAGCCAAGGGAGGGTGGATAATGAAAAACTGTTTTTT. Full variable domain (outside the CDR3, taken from reference TRBV11-2 and TRBJ1-4): EAGVAQSPRYKIIEKRQSVAFWCNPISGHATLYWYQQILGQGPKLLIQFQNNGVVDDSQLPKDRFSAERLKGVDSTLKIQPAKLEDSAVYLCASSQGRVDNEKLFFGSGTQLSVL.

CDR3 residues: CASSLAWGEYNEQFF. For the CDR3, the DNA is TGTGCCAGCAGCCTGGCATGGGGAGAGTACAATGAGCAGTTCTTC. The V and J genes are TRBV7-3 and TRBJ2-1, with D possibly matching TRBD2 (5 bases). V was pared by 5 bases and J by 4 bases, with 15 bases between. From germline, CDR1 is SGHTA and CDR2 FQGTGA. The CDR3 spans 15 residues.

The V call is TRBV5-5, the J call TRBJ2-7; D is ambiguous. Germline V lookup: CDR1 SGHKS, CDR2 YYEKEE (reference sequence). The CDR3 contains 15 residues. V dropped 5 bases and J dropped 2 bases, with 17 bases sitting between them. The CDR3 nucleotides are TGTGCCAGCAGTCAACCAGGTGGAACAGCCTACGAGCAGTACTTC. Translated, it gives CASSQPGGTAYEQYF.

The chain has TRBV7-9 and TRBJ1-2; tentatively, D is TRBD1 (5 bases). This CDR3 contains 14 residues. The ends were cut back, 4 bases at V and 4 bases at J, with 13 bases in the middle. Germline CDR1 is SEHNR and CDR2 is FQNEAQ (reference sequence). The CDR3 is CASSSTGGGYGYTF. The CDR3 coding sequence is TGTGCCAGCAGCTCAACCGGGGGAGGCTATGGCTACACCTTC.

The chain combines TRBV5-1 with TRBJ1-1; D may be TRBD1 (6 bases). Between the trimmed V and J ends, which lost 3 bases and 6 bases, there was a span of 9 bases. The CDR3 consists of 12 residues. CDR1 and CDR2 (germline): SGHRS, YFSETQ. The CDR3 DNA reads TGCGCCAGCAGCTCAGGGGCGGCTGAAGCTTTCTTT. This gives the protein CASSSGAAEAFF.

J is TRBJ1-4 and V is TRBV4-1; TRBD1 matches 8 bases. V trimming: 2 bases; J trimming: 5 bases; junction bases outside the gene matches: 4. Germline lookup yields CDR1 MGHRA and CDR2 YSYEKL. The CDR3 is 15 amino acids. As DNA, the CDR3 is TGCGCCAGCAGCCAAACGGGACAGGCGAATGAAAAACTGTTTTTT. It codes for CASSQTGQANEKLFF.

CDR3 sequence reads: CASSSLAPEQFF. The CDR3 DNA is TGTGCCAGCTCATCCCTAGCGCCTGAGCAGTTCTTC. The V gene is TRBV18, the J gene TRBJ2-1; the D gene is possibly TRBD2 (6 bases). Germline loops: CDR1 KGHSH, CDR2 LQKENI. The CDR3 has 12 residues. Trimming took 5 bases from V and 9 from J, leaving 11 bases between them.

V is TRBV7-3 and J is TRBJ2-1; 10 bases align to TRBD2. Per germline, CDR1 SGHTA and CDR2 FQGTGA. This CDR3 has 16 amino acids. J was trimmed by 7 bases and V by 4 bases; bases with no gene match: 10. CDR3 protein: CASSSPGTSVLNEQFF. The CDR3 DNA is TGTGCCAGCAGCTCCCCCGGGACTAGCGTTTTAAATGAGCAGTTCTTC.

V is TRBV27 and J is TRBJ2-1; D is undetermined. CDR1 MNHEY and CDR2 SMNVEV come from the germline V gene (reference sequence). This CDR3 region has 16 residues. Deletions cut 4 bases from V and 7 bases from J, with 20 bases between. CDR3 protein: CASSSPLRSFRNEQFF. The DNA for the CDR3 is TGTGCCAGCAGTTCCCCCCTTCGATCGTTCCGGAATGAGCAGTTCTTC.

The V call is TRBV6-5, the J call TRBJ1-6; perhaps TRBD1 as D (6 bases). V lost 6 bases, J lost 9 bases, and 12 bases lay in between. The germline V gene has CDR1 MNHEY and CDR2 SVGAGI. The CDR3 runs to 13 residues. In DNA, the CDR3 is TGTGCCAGCAGGAGCGCAGGGGTTTCACCCCTCCACTTT. This sequence encodes CASRSAGVSPLHF.

This clone appeared a few times. The CDR3 spells CASSLGGTGGNYGYTF. CDR3 coding DNA: TGTGCCAGCAGCTTAGGAGGGACAGGGGGTAACTATGGCTACACCTTC. V gene TRBV7-9 combines with J gene TRBJ1-2; 11 bases are a match to TRBD1. In germline, CDR1 is SEHNR, CDR2 FQNEAQ (reference sequence). This CDR3 comprises 16 residues. Germline trimming cut 1 base from V and 1 base from J; bases unmatched to any gene: 2.

The V and J genes are TRBV19 and TRBJ2-3; D is unclear. V shed 0 bases and J shed 7 bases, with 11 bases lying between them. There are 14 residues in the CDR3. Germline V lookup: CDR1 LNHDA, CDR2 SQIVND (reference sequence). The CDR3 region has the DNA TGTGCCAGTAGTATAGATCCGACAAAAAATACGCAGTATTTT. Translated: CASSIDPTKNTQYF.

The genes are TRBV10-3 and TRBJ1-2; D possibly corresponds to TRBD1 (5 bases). V lost 4 bases, J lost 5 bases, and 8 bases lay in between. Germline lookup yields CDR1 ENHRY and CDR2 SYGVKD. This CDR3 is 12 amino acids long. The CDR3 DNA reads as TGTGCCATCAGTGCTGACAGATATGGCTACACCTTC. Encoded protein: CAISADRYGYTF.

The chain joins TRBV6-5 to TRBJ1-2, with D unresolved. Trimming removed 6 bases at V and 8 bases at J, with 13 bases between. This CDR3 spans 12 amino acids. Germline CDR1 and CDR2: MNHEY and SVGAGI. The CDR3 DNA follows: TGTGCCAGCAGAAACCACGCGGGCGGCTACACCTTC. Protein: CASRNHAGGYTF.

The chain has TRBV7-2 and TRBJ2-1; maybe TRBD1 (6 bases). The V and J ends lost 6 bases and 6 bases respectively, with 18 bases between them. The CDR3 runs 15 residues. Germline V gene data show CDR1 as SGHTA and CDR2 as FQGNSA. The CDR3 DNA is TGTGCCAGCAGATCCCCACAGGGATGGGGCAATGAGCAGTTCTTC. It yields the protein CASRSPQGWGNEQFF.

The CDR3 loop is CASSLGAENLNTIYF. The CDR3 DNA reads TGCGCCAGCAGCTTGGGTGCGGAAAACTTAAACACCATATATTTT. The rearrangement links TRBV5-1 to TRBJ1-3; D gene ambiguous. Trimming shortened V by 0 bases and J by 6 bases, and 13 bases separated the two germline ends. This CDR3 is built from 15 residues. In germline, CDR1 is SGHRS, CDR2 YFSETQ.

The rearrangement uses TRBV11-2 and TRBJ2-3; 8 bases align to TRBD2. Trimming removed 5 bases from V and 0 bases from J; junction bases left unmatched: 7. Looked up from germline, CDR1 is SGHAT and CDR2 is FQNNGV. The CDR3 totals 16 residues. The CDR3 loop reads CASSPRTSRSTDTQYF. The CDR3 region has the DNA TGTGCCAGCAGCCCGAGGACTAGCCGAAGCACAGATACGCAGTATTTT.

This sequence joins TRBV14 and TRBJ2-2, with TRBD2 identical over 9 bases. The CDR3 consists of 19 residues. Germline assignment: CDR1 SGHDN and CDR2 FVKESK. V was pared by 4 bases and J by 1 base, with 13 bases of the junction left unmatched. The CDR3 is CASSPKRRLAGMNTGELFF. CDR3 in DNA: TGTGCCAGCAGCCCCAAAAGGCGGCTAGCGGGGATGAACACCGGGGAGCTGTTTTTT.

The chain is built from TRBV30 and TRBJ2-5; TRBD1 aligns across 11 bases. V was clipped by 3 bases and J by 1 base; unmatched bases: 10. The CDR3 contains 17 residues. Germline CDR1 GTSNPN, CDR2 SVGIG (reference sequence). DNA of the CDR3: TGTGCCTGGAGCGGACCCGGGACAGGGGGAGGCCAAGAGACCCAGTACTTC. Translating gives CAWSGPGTGGGQETQYF.

This chain connects TRBV28 to TRBJ1-2; D not resolved. Trimming pared 6 bases from V and 8 bases from J, leaving 22 bases between. The CDR3 runs 15 residues. Per the germline V gene, CDR1 is MDHEN and CDR2 is SYDVKM. Written as DNA, the CDR3 is TGTGCCAGCAGCCCTCTAGCAAAGGCCCCTCGAGGCTACACCTTC. This codes for CASSPLAKAPRGYTF.

The V and J genes are TRBV27 and TRBJ2-7, with TRBD2 matching 8 bases. Germline values: CDR1 MNHEY, CDR2 SMNVEV (reference sequence). This CDR3 has 15 residues. V dropped 3 bases and J dropped 1; count of bases not matched to a gene: 5. The DNA of the CDR3 is TGTGCCAGCAGTTTCTTAGCGGGGCGATCCTACGAGCAGTACTTC. It yields the protein CASSFLAGRSYEQYF.